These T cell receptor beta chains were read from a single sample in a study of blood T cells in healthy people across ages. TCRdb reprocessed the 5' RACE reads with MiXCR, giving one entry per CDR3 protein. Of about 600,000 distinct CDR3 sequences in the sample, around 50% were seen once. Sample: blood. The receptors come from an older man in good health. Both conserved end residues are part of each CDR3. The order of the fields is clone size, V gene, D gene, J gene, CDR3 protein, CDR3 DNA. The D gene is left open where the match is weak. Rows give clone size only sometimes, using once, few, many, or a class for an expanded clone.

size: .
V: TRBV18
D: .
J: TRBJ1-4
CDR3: CASSPLSGTLNEKLFF
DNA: TGTGCCAGCTCACCTCTATCCGGGACACTGAATGAAAAACTGTTTTTT

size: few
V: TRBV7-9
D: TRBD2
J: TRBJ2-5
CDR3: CASGNLAGAGETQYF
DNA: TGTGCCAGCGGGAACTTAGCGGGAGCGGGCGAGACCCAGTACTTC

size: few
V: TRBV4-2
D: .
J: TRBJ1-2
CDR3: CASSHADQGSGYTF
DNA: TGTGCCAGCAGCCACGCCGACCAGGGTAGTGGCTACACCTTC

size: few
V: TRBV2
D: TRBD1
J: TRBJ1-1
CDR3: CASLPRGTGSEAFF
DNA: TGTGCCAGCCTTCCGAGGGGGACAGGGTCAGAAGCTTTCTTT

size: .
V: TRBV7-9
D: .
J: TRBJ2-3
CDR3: CASSRGVTDTQYF
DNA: TGTGCCAGCAGCCGTGGGGTCACAGATACGCAGTATTTT

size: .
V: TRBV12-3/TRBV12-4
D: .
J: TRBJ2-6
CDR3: CASSLMVGANVLTF
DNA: TGTGCCAGCAGTTTGATGGTAGGGGCCAACGTCCTGACTTTC

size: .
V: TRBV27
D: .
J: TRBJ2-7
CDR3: CASSPPPGSEVYEQYF
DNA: TGTGCCAGCAGTCCCCCCCCGGGGTCCGAGGTCTACGAGCAGTACTTC

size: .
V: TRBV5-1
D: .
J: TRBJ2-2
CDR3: CASSRDGSLTGELFF
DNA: TGCGCCAGCAGCCGCGACGGATCCTTAACCGGGGAGCTGTTTTTT

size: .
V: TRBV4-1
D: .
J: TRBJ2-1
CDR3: CASSPEGAGETQFF
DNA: TGCGCCAGCAGCCCAGAGGGGGCGGGGGAGACCCAGTTCTTC

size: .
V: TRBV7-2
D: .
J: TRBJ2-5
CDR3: CASSSQRETQYF
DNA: TGTGCCAGCAGCTCCCAGCGCGAGACCCAGTACTTC

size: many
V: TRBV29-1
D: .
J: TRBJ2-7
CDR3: CSVGESSSYEQYF
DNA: TGCAGCGTTGGGGAGTCCTCCTCCTACGAGCAGTACTTC

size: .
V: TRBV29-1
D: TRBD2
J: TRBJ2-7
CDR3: CSVVGLAGASYEQYF
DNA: TGCAGCGTGGTGGGACTAGCGGGGGCTAGTTACGAGCAGTACTTC

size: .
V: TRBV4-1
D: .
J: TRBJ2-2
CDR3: CASSQDGVSTGELFF
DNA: TGCGCCAGCAGCCAAGATGGGGTGTCCACCGGGGAGCTGTTTTTT

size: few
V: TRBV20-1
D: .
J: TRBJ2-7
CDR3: CSALSPGAYEQYF
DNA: TGCAGTGCTCTTTCTCCAGGGGCCTACGAGCAGTACTTC

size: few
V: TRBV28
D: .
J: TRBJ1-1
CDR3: CASRGTGTADTEAFF
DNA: TGTGCCAGCAGAGGTACCGGGACGGCCGACACTGAAGCTTTCTTT

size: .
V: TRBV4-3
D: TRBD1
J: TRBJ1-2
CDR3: CASSQSRDRGPNGYTF
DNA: TGCGCCAGCAGCCAGTCAAGGGACAGGGGGCCGAATGGCTACACCTTC

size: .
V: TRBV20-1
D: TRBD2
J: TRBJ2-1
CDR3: CSAYSSGGVHNEQFF
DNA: TGCAGTGCTTACTCTAGCGGGGGCGTCCACAATGAGCAGTTCTTC

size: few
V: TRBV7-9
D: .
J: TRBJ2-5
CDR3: CASSRRTATQETQYF
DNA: TGTGCCAGCAGCCGCAGGACAGCTACTCAAGAGACCCAGTACTTC

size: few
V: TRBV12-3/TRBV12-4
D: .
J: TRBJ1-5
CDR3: CASSLAEQSNQPQHF
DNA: TGTGCCAGCAGCCTAGCCGAACAGAGCAATCAGCCCCAGCATTTT

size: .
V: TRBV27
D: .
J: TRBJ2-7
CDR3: CASSSFRLGEQYF
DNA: TGTGCCAGCAGTTCGTTTCGTTTGGGCGAGCAGTACTTC

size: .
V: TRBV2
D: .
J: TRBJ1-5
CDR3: CASSEGRGNQPQHF
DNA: TGTGCCAGCAGTGAAGGACGGGGCAATCAGCCCCAGCATTTT

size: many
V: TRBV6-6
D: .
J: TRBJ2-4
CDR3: CASRPGASVRNIQYF
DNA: TGTGCCAGCAGACCAGGGGCCAGCGTGAGAAACATTCAGTACTTC

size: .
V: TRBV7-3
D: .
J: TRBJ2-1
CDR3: CASSLKMGEQFF
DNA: TGTGCCAGCAGCTTAAAAATGGGGGAGCAGTTCTTC

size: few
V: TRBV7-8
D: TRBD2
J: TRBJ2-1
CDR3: CASSPRLAGGTWNEQFF
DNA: TGTGCCAGCAGCCCCAGACTAGCGGGGGGCACTTGGAATGAGCAGTTCTTC

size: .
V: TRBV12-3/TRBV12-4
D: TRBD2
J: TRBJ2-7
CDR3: CASSQGLAGSHEQYF
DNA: TGTGCCAGCAGCCAGGGACTAGCGGGATCCCACGAGCAGTACTTC

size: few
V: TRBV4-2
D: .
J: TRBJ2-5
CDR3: CASSQATSRGQETQYF
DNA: TGTGCCAGCAGCCAGGCGACTAGTAGGGGCCAAGAGACCCAGTACTTC

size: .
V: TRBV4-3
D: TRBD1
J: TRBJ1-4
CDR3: CASRGQHNEKLFF
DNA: TGCGCCAGTCGGGGACAGCATAATGAAAAACTGTTTTTT

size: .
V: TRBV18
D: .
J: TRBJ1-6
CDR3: CASSLQGEGGSPLHF
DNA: TGTGCCAGCTCACTACAAGGGGAGGGCGGTTCACCCCTCCACTTT

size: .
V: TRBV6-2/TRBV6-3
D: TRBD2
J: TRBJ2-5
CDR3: CASSRRLAGAHQETQYF
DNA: TGTGCCAGCAGCCGCAGACTAGCGGGGGCCCACCAAGAGACCCAGTACTTC

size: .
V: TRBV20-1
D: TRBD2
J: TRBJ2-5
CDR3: CSASSGAETQYF
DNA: TGCAGTGCGTCTAGCGGGGCAGAGACCCAGTACTTC

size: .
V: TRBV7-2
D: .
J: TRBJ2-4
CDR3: CASSAGVQENIQYF
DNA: TGTGCCAGCAGCGCCGGGGTACAGGAAAACATTCAGTACTTC

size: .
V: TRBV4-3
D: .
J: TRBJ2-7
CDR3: CASSQDQANDEQYF
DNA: TGCGCCAGCAGCCAAGATCAGGCAAACGACGAGCAGTACTTC

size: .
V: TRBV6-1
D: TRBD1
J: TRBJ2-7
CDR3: CASSPSTGGLSSRNYEQYF
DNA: TGTGCCAGCAGTCCTTCGACAGGGGGTCTTTCCAGTAGGAACTACGAGCAGTACTTC

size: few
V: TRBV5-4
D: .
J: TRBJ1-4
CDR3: CASSLDRFNEKLFF
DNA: TGTGCCAGCAGCTTGGACAGGTTTAATGAAAAACTGTTTTTT

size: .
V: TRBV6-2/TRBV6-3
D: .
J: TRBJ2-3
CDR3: CASSSPPGRLGTDTQYF
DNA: TGTGCCAGCAGTTCACCGCCAGGACGGTTAGGCACAGATACGCAGTATTTT

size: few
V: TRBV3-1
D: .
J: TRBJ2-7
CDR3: CASSQDQGYYEQYF
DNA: TGTGCCAGCAGCCAAGATCAGGGTTACTACGAGCAGTACTTC

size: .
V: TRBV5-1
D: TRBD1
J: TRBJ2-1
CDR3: CASSLVVTGGNEQFF
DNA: TGCGCCAGCAGCTTGGTGGTGACAGGGGGCAATGAGCAGTTCTTC

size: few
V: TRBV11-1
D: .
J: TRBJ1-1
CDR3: CASSQGGRNTEAFF
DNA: TGTGCCAGCAGCCAAGGAGGACGTAACACTGAAGCTTTCTTT

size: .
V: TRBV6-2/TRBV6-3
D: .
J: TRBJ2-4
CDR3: CASSAQGLENIQYF
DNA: TGTGCCAGCAGCGCGCAGGGGTTGGAAAACATTCAGTACTTC

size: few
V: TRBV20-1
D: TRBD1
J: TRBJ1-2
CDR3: CSAGTGDSYGYTF
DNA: TGCAGTGCCGGGACAGGGGATTCCTATGGCTACACCTTC

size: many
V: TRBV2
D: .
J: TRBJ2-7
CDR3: CASSGNYEQYF
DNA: TGTGCCAGCAGTGGGAACTACGAGCAGTACTTC

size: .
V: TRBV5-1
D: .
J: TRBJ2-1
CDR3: CASSVGAAGYNEQFF
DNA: TGCGCCAGCAGCGTAGGTGCTGCGGGATACAATGAGCAGTTCTTC